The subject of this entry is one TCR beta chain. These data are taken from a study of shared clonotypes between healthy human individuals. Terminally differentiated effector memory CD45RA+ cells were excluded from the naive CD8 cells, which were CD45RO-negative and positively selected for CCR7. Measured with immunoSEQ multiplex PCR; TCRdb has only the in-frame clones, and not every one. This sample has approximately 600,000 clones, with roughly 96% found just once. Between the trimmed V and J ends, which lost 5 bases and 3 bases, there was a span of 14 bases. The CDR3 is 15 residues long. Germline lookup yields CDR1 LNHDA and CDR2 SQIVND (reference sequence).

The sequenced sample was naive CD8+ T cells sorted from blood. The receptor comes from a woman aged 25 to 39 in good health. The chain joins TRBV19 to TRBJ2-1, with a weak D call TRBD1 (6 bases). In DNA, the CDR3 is TGTGCCAGTAGTTCACAGGGATATTTCTACAATGAGCAGTTCTTC. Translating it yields CASSSQGYFYNEQFF.